The source of this T cell receptor (beta chain) is a study of blood T cell repertoires in COVID-19. As for the study in general: Samples of COVID-19 (acute and convalescent) were obtained from the United States, Italy and Spain.

Generated by immunoSEQ multiplex PCR, the TCRdb table keeps only in-frame clones and is missing some. The repertoire consists of around 360,000 clones, with about 87% occurring once and the leading ten covering about 10%. It was during active infection that Seattle patients were enrolled and then longitudinally followed. Germline-derived CDR1 and CDR2 are SNHLY and FYNNEI. This CDR3 has 12 residues. V was clipped by 8 bases and J by 3 bases, with 11 bases between them. The specimen sequenced was peripheral blood. The V gene is TRBV2, the J gene TRBJ2-7; D possibly corresponds to TRBD2 (6 bases). The TCR was taken from a woman in her thirties with COVID-19, enrolled during active disease. CDR3 residues: CASGRAGYEQYF. In nucleotides, the CDR3 is TGTGCCAGCGGAAGAGCGGGCTACGAGCAGTACTTC.